This T cell receptor (beta chain) was obtained from a study of T cell responses to AZD1222 COVID-19 vaccine. A remark on this clone: Its antigen remains unknown.

Method: immunoSEQ multiplex PCR; TCRdb's copy keeps in-frame clones and lacks some. The sample records 99,000 or so clones, over 85% being singletons. Overall study findings and caveats: Repertoires were obtained only post-peak T cell response.

This CDR3 comprises 16 residues. Trimming at V came to 0 bases and at J to 0 bases, leaving 0 bases not matched to a gene. The clonotype was recovered from an adult in good health. Sequenced here: peripheral blood, sampled on day 0 of AZD1222 vaccination. The chain links TRBV23-1 to TRBJ2-7, with 12 bases lining up with TRBD2. TRBV23-1 is noted as an ORF with a role that remains uncertain. In nucleotides, the CDR3 is TGCGCCAGCAGTCAATCGACTAGCGGGAGCTCCTACGAGCAGTACTTC. It yields the protein CASSQSTSGSSYEQYF.